The text below deals with one T cell receptor beta chain. Possible read error: a much larger clone is one base away. This entry comes from a study of prognosis after radiotherapy for stage I lung cancer. CDR3 length: 14 residues. The V gene's germline CDR1 is MGHDK and CDR2 SYGVNS. V was clipped by 2 bases and J by 12 bases, with 17 bases between them. Genomic DNA served as the source from which two-round multiplex PCR generated TCR beta CDR3 amplicons. With primers specific to each TRBV and TRBJ gene, the first-round PCR was performed. TCRdb reprocessed the multiplex PCR reads with MiXCR, giving one entry per CDR3 protein. The sample holds fewer than 25,000 distinct CDR3 sequences, 35% to 40% seen once.

The sequence was obtained from a donor over 45 with non-small cell lung cancer. The specimen comprised PBMCs, sampled before or after stereotactic body radiation therapy (not recorded which). J is TRBJ1-3 and V is TRBV25-1; D remains ambiguous. CDR3: CASSEAGPLRNIYF. In nucleotides, the CDR3 is TGTGCCAGCAGTGAAGCTGGACCCCTCCGTAACATATATTTT.